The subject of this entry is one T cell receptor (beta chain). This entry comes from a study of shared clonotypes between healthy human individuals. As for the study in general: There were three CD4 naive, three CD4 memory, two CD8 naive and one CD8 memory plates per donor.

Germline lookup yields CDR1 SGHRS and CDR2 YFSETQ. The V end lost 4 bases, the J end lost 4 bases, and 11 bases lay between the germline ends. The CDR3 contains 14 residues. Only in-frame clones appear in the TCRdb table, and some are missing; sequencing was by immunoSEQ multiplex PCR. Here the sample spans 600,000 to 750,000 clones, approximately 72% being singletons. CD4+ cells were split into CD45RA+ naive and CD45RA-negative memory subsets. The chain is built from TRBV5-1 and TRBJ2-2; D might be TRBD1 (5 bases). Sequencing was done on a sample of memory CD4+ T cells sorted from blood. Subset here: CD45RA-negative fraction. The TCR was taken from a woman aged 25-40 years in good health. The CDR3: CASSPGSGTGELFF. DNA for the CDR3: TGCGCCAGCAGCCCAGGGTCGGGCACCGGGGAGCTGTTTTTT. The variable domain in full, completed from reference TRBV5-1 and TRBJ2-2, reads KAGVTQTPRYLIKTRGQQVTLSCSPISGHRSVSWYQQTPGQGLQFLFEYFSETQRNKGNFPGRFSGRQFSNSRSEMNVSTLELGDSALYLCASSPGSGTGELFFGEGSRLTVL.